The clone carrying this TCR beta chain occurred many times. The antigen is not known. This sample's time point: newly diagnosed GD, antithyroid drugs for less than 3 months. PBMCs were the source of the RNA used for TCR sequencing. The sample comes from a study of regulatory T cells in long-lasting Graves disease. Study-level results: Preferential use of TRBV28, TRBJ1-2 and TRBJ2-5 was seen in persistent disease.

Building of the TCR beta libraries involved iRepertoire HTBI primers and Arm-PCR of CDR3 regions. TCRdb passed the multiplex PCR reads through MiXCR, listing each CDR3 protein once. The table has 500,000 or so distinct CDR3 sequences, around 15% seen once. V gave up 0 bases and J gave up 1 base; unmatched junction bases: 5. Germline-derived CDR1 and CDR2 are KGHSH and LQKENI. This CDR3 is 16 amino acids long. The sample was also reused in another study, on T cells in Graves' hyperthyroidism and ophthalmopathy. That work contributes: Onset of ophthalmopathy came a median approximately 6.8 months after the model predicted it.

This specimen was peripheral blood mononuclear cells (PBMCs), taken at new diagnosis, from a patient treated with antithyroid drugs. The rearrangement links TRBV18 to TRBJ2-5; TRBD2 matches at 7 bases. This TCR came from a man aged 40-49 years with Graves disease. This CDR3 reads CASSPPGLAAQETQYF. The CDR3 DNA is TGTGCCAGCTCACCACCCGGCCTAGCGGCCCAAGAGACCCAGTACTTC.